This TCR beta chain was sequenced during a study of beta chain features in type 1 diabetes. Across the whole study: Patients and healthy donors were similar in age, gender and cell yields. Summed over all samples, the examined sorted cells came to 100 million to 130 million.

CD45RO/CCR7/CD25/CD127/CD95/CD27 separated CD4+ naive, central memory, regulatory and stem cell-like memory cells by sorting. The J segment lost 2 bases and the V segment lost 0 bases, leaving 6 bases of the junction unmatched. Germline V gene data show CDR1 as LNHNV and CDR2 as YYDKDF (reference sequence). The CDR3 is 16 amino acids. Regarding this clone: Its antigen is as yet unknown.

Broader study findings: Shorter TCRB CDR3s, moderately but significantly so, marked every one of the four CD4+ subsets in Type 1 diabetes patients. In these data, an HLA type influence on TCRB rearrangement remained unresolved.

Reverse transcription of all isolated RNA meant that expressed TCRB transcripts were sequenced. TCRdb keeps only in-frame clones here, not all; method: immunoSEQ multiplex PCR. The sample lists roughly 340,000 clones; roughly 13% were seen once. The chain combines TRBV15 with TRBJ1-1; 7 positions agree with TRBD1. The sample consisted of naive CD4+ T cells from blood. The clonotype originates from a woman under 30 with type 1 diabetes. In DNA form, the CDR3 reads TGTGCCACCAGCAGAGATGATGCAGGGGGTAACACTGAAGCTTTCTTT. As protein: CATSRDDAGGNTEAFF.